The 16 T cell receptor beta chains reported below all come from one sample, sequenced in a study of T cell changes during pregnancy in multiple sclerosis. The repertoire was sequenced with immunoSEQ multiplex PCR; TCRdb's copy has only in-frame clones and lacks some. The table has about 75,000 clones, over 85% seen once. The sample consisted of CD4+ T cells from peripheral blood mononuclear cells, taken after pregnancy. The receptors were sampled from a female donor with multiple sclerosis, enrolled in a pregnancy study.

V is TRBV7-9 and J is TRBJ2-7, with TRBD1 identical over 9 bases. Germline V lookup: CDR1 SEHNR, CDR2 FQNEAQ (reference sequence). V was pared by 1 base and J by 0 bases, with 7 bases of the junction left unmatched. The CDR3 runs 17 residues. CDR3 amino acids: CASSLVLGQGISYEQYF. The CDR3 nucleotides are TGTGCCAGCAGCTTAGTACTGGGACAGGGCATCTCCTACGAGCAGTACTTC.

This chain connects TRBV18 to TRBJ1-5; 7 positions match TRBD1. Germline lookup yields CDR1 KGHSH and CDR2 LQKENI. The CDR3 runs 14 residues. Losses at the gene ends were 6 bases for V and 4 bases for J; bases not matched to a gene: 6. CDR3 amino acids: CASSPTGQNQPQHF. CDR3 in DNA: TGTGCCAGCTCTCCGACAGGGCAAAATCAGCCCCAGCATTTT.

The CDR3 loop reads CASSEIRAPNEKLFF. CDR3 DNA: TGTGCCAGCAGTGAAATCAGGGCTCCTAATGAAAAACTGTTTTTT. The genes are TRBV2 and TRBJ1-4; D might be TRBD1 (5 bases). The CDR3 is 15 amino acids. The V end lost 2 bases, the J end lost 3 bases, and 10 bases lay between the germline ends. The germline V gene has CDR1 SNHLY and CDR2 FYNNEI.

For this clone: This sample includes further DNA sequences coding for the same CDR3. The rearrangement links TRBV5-1 to TRBJ1-2; D possibly corresponds to TRBD1 (6 bases). Trimming left V 2 bases short and J 2 bases short, with 7 bases between. There are 13 residues in the CDR3. Germline CDR1 is SGHRS and CDR2 is YFSETQ. In nucleotides, the CDR3 is TGCGCCAGCAGCTTCGGACAGAACTATGGCTACACCTTC. This codes for CASSFGQNYGYTF.

V gene TRBV5-1 combines with J gene TRBJ1-5; D is ambiguous. The V gene lost 0 bases and the J gene lost 3 bases, with 10 bases spanning the gap. Germline lookup yields CDR1 SGHRS and CDR2 YFSETQ. The CDR3 runs to 15 residues. CDR3 nucleotide sequence: TGCGCCAGCAGCTTGGAACACGGGATCAATCAGCCCCAGCATTTT. It is translated as CASSLEHGINQPQHF. Looking up the rest from reference TRBV5-1 and TRBJ1-5 gives the full variable domain: KAGVTQTPRYLIKTRGQQVTLSCSPISGHRSVSWYQQTPGQGLQFLFEYFSETQRNKGNFPGRFSGRQFSNSRSEMNVSTLELGDSALYLCASSLEHGINQPQHFGDGTRLSIL.

The V and J genes are TRBV19 and TRBJ1-1, with 9 bases matching TRBD1. J lost 1 base, V lost 6 bases, and 15 bases had no gene match. Germline V lookup: CDR1 LNHDA, CDR2 SQIVND (reference sequence). This CDR3 contains 18 residues. CDR3 in amino acids: CASRNEPGTGRRNTEAFF. In DNA form, the CDR3 reads TGTGCCAGTAGAAACGAGCCGGGGACAGGGAGGCGGAACACTGAAGCTTTCTTT.

The rearrangement uses TRBV29-1 and TRBJ2-7, with 7 positions matching TRBD1. Germline V gives CDR1 SQVTM, CDR2 ANQGSEA. The CDR3 runs 11 residues. Trimming removed 7 bases from V and 3 bases from J; junction bases left unmatched: 3. CDR3 coding DNA: TGCAGCGCCGGGGACAGCTACGAGCAGTACTTC. Encoded protein: CSAGDSYEQYF.

V gene TRBV11-3 combines with J gene TRBJ2-3; perhaps TRBD1 as D (5 bases). This CDR3 contains 16 residues. V was cut by 5 bases and J by 4 bases, with 19 bases left in between. Germline lookup yields CDR1 SGHNT and CDR2 YENEEA. CDR3 sequence: CASSPGGASFADTQYF. The CDR3 nucleotides are TGTGCCAGCAGCCCCGGTGGGGCGTCGTTCGCAGATACGCAGTATTTT.

The chain carries TRBV14 and TRBJ2-3, with TRBD1 matching 8 bases. There are 14 residues in the CDR3. Germline V gene lookup returns CDR1 SGHDN and CDR2 FVKESK. J was trimmed by 2 bases and V by 4 bases; bases with no gene match: 2. In DNA, the CDR3 is TGTGCCAGCAGCCTGGACAGGGTCACAGATACGCAGTATTTT. Protein sequence: CASSLDRVTDTQYF.

The chain uses TRBV5-1 and TRBJ2-1; the D gene is possibly TRBD1 (5 bases). Germline lookup yields CDR1 SGHRS and CDR2 YFSETQ. The CDR3 is made up of 15 amino acids. Deletions cut 0 bases from V and 5 bases from J, with 12 bases between. The CDR3: CASSLEGNGDNEQFF. The CDR3 bases are TGCGCCAGCAGCTTGGAGGGGAATGGCGACAATGAGCAGTTCTTC.

The chain carries TRBV19 and TRBJ1-5; perhaps TRBD1 as D (5 bases). This CDR3 has 18 residues. In germline, CDR1 is LNHDA, CDR2 SQIVND (reference sequence). V was trimmed by 3 bases and J by 2 bases, leaving 20 bases between them. CDR3 protein: CASSIGIGATYGNQPQHF. DNA of the CDR3: TGTGCCAGTAGTATTGGAATTGGGGCAACTTATGGCAATCAGCCCCAGCATTTT.

This clone has just one count. V is TRBV29-1 and J is TRBJ2-1; the match to TRBD2 covers 12 bases. CDR3 size: 13 residues. Germline lookup yields CDR1 SQVTM and CDR2 ANQGSEA. J lost 6 bases, V lost 7 bases, and 4 bases had no gene match. The CDR3 DNA sequence: TGCAGCGACCGACTAGCGGGAGTCAATGAGCAGTTCTTC. Protein sequence: CSDRLAGVNEQFF.

The chain links TRBV28 to TRBJ1-1; D not certain. V lost 6 bases and J lost 1, with 9 bases in between. CDR3 length equals 13 residues. In germline, CDR1 is MDHEN, CDR2 SYDVKM. The CDR3 protein is CASSPTRNTEAFF. The CDR3 DNA reads TGTGCCAGCAGCCCGACTCGGAACACTGAAGCTTTCTTT.

This clone was seen only once. The V call is TRBV19, the J call TRBJ2-1; D call uncertain. Trimming took off 2 bases at V and 6 bases at J, with 5 bases between the two ends. The CDR3 extends over 12 amino acids. Looked up from germline, CDR1 is LNHDA and CDR2 is SQIVND (reference sequence). The CDR3: CASSIYGNEQFF. DNA for the CDR3: TGTGCCAGTAGTATATACGGCAATGAGCAGTTCTTC.

This chain links TRBV5-1 with TRBJ2-3; TRBD2 aligns across 8 bases. V gave up 8 bases and J gave up 6 bases; unmatched junction bases: 17. Germline CDR1 reads SGHRS; CDR2 reads YFSETQ. This CDR3 region has 16 residues. The CDR3 protein is CASKGIAGGLGDTQYF. The CDR3 DNA sequence: TGCGCCAGTAAGGGGATCGCGGGAGGCCTGGGGGATACGCAGTATTTT.

The rearrangement links TRBV19 to TRBJ2-3; D unclear. Looked up from germline, CDR1 is LNHDA and CDR2 is SQIVND (reference sequence). Trimming shortened V by 5 bases and J by 7 bases, and 10 bases separated the two germline ends. This CDR3 has 12 residues. This CDR3 reads CASSSTEHTQYF. CDR3 nucleotides: TGTGCCAGTAGTTCGACGGAGCATACGCAGTATTTT. The variable domain in full, completed from reference TRBV19 and TRBJ2-3, reads DGGITQSPKYLFRKEGQNVTLSCEQNLNHDAMYWYRQDPGQGLRLIYYSQIVNDFQKGDIAEGYSVSREKKESFPLTVTSAQKNPTAFYLCASSSTEHTQYFGPGTRLTVL.